This TCR beta chain was sequenced during a study of cytomegalovirus exposure and HLA in healthy donors. About the research overall: In an earlier analysis, 95 million to 140 million unique TCR beta sequences were found from 150 million to 200 million T cells.

Of note for this clone: Its antigen is as yet unknown.

Overall study findings and caveats: Later analysis indicated greater clonal expansion among HLA-associated TCR beta chains than among equally common other chains. As immune exposure information, only CMV serostatus was available.

The PCR employed 60 Vbeta primers together with 13 Jbeta primers. Only in-frame clones appear in the TCRdb table, and some are missing; sequencing was by immunoSEQ multiplex PCR. The sample includes about 120,000 clones, approximately 8.6% of them seen just once. V lost 0 bases and J 0 bases, leaving 9 bases between the germline ends. CDR3 length equals 16 residues. CDR1 and CDR2 (germline): SGDLS, YYNGEE. Sequences were obtained from PBMCs. This sequence was found in a woman between 40 and 55 years old in good health and CMV-seropositive. The chain carries TRBV9 and TRBJ1-4; no reliable D call. CDR3 nucleotide sequence: TGTGCCAGCAGCGTAGAACCGGTGGCAACTAATGAAAAACTGTTTTTT. This codes for CASSVEPVATNEKLFF.